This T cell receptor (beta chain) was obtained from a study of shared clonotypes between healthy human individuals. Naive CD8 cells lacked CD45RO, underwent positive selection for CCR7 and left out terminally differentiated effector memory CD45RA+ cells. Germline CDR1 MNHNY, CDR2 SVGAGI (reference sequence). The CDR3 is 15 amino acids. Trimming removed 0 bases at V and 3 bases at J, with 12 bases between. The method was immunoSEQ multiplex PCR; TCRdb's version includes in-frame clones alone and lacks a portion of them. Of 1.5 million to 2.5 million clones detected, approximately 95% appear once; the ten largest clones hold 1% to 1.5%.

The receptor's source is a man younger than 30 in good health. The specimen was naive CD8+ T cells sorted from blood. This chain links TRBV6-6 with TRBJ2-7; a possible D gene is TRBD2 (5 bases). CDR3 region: CASSYSRAGNYEQYF. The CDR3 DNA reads TGTGCCAGCAGTTACTCGAGGGCAGGCAACTACGAGCAGTACTTC.